This T cell receptor beta chain was documented in a study of long-term antiretroviral therapy in people with HIV (dated by TCRdb to 2021 to 2024). General notes on the study: Collection of the earliest samples took place about a decade ahead of the 2015 WHO recommendation for immediate ART, at a time when ART was typically delayed until CD4 counts fell. No cross-contamination during QIAcube processing turned up in test extractions that ran a monoclonal T-cell line alongside 30 to 40 polyclonal samples. A retrospective serial study tested whether ART initiation and durable HIV suppression were associated with changes in peripheral blood TRB repertoire composition and diversity. Of the approximately 30 participants with HIV, approximately 11 were female. The cohort contributed about 200 cryopreserved PBMC samples from 30 adults with confirmed HIV infection, collected serially over a mean of about six years (range 1-12). What the study reported, not specific to this receptor: CDR3 length ranges in HIV repertoires were narrower than in controls, and network structure suggested an antigen-experienced repertoire with only a slight naive shift after ART. Starting ART was linked to a significant rise in TRB diversity, yet even with long-term ART the diversity remained significantly lower than in transplant donor controls. Because pre-ART samples had limited cell numbers, profiling was done on unsorted PBMC rather than on sorted CD4+ and CD8+ T cells. The samples span the years 2004 to 2017, and the ART regimens used may be less effective than current regimens. Owing to limited PBMC availability, only the TCR beta chain was sequenced, without alpha chain pairing. Inferences about post-ART repertoire changes were limited because no data were available on ART adherence, viral resistance or therapy changes. Expanded TRB clones identified before ART initiation dominated the repertoire at all time points, although this dominance fluctuated and declined in many PLHIV after ART.

The immunoSEQ hsTCRB v3.0 assay was used at survey level resolution for TRB variable region sequencing. TRB sequencing targeted a depth of about 40,000-55,000 T-cell genomes per sample. An Illumina MiSeq with a v3 150-cycle kit was used to sequence the pooled TRB libraries. The authors processed their data as follows. Analysis of repertoires was carried out in R inside a reproducible Nextflow workflow spanning QC, data transformation and analysis. LymphoSeq2, an R package for exploring AIRR-Seq data, was used to implement custom analyses. A handful of samples that yielded fewer than 5000 total TRB sequences were excluded, so that fewer than 250 HIV repertoires were analyzed. Among the roughly 190 retained HIV repertoires, some 60 were collected before ART initiation and approximately 130 after ART initiation. Repertoires were downsampled to 5000 TRB nucleotide sequences, and summary statistics were averaged over 100 downsampling iterations. TRB sequences were retained for analysis only if CDR3 regions of at least seven amino acids were present. A Shannon entropy-derived clonality score and the Gini coefficient were used to measure diversity. Repertoire networks linked the top 5000 CDR3 amino acid sequences whenever two sequences differed by an edit distance of one. Antigen specificity groups and MHC restriction were predicted for TRB CDR3 amino acid sequences with GLIPH2. CDR3 amino acid sequences were matched against VDJdb and McPAS-TCR to flag known CMV, EBV, HIV or tissue antigen associations. Pre-ART, post-ART and control groups were compared with Wilcoxon signed-rank tests and Holm-Bonferroni correction. Not all clones reach the TCRdb copy of this immuneACCESS table, which keeps in-frame sequences only. Checked studies attribute under half of the gap to unresolved V genes and leave the rest unexplained. V and J calls and clone size are copied from that table; D and trimming were computed from the DNA. The sample records 20,000 to 25,000 clones, roughly 78% of which are singletons. The top ten clonotypes cover about 9.1% of the sample.

Inclusion was restricted to participants for whom at least one PBMC sample before ART initiation and at least two post-ART samples were available. All participants with HIV were treated in the United States of America. Before DNA extraction, cryopreserved samples of roughly 0.85-11 million PBMC were thawed and then washed. At the time of the earliest PBMC sample for each participant with HIV, ages ranged from 23 to 54 years. Each participant contributed PBMC samples from 1-4 timepoints before ART initiation and 2-8 timepoints after ART initiation, with a median of 7 samples. Serial HIV viral load, CD4+ T-cell count, ART history and demographic data were obtained for every participant. Genomic DNA was extracted from unsorted PBMC with a Qiagen kit on a QIAcube, processed in batches of 12 samples. Per the germline V gene, LGHNA is the CDR1 and YNFKEQ is the CDR2. From the cysteine up to the phenylalanine, the CDR3 has a length of 13 residues. Only the CDR3 part of the read is kept: 39 bases, read in frame from the first base.

In the case of this clone: Its cognate antigen has yet to be identified. Compared with germline, one end of the junction differs, possibly owing to a read error.

This clonotype originated in a woman between 40 and 55 years old with HIV. The chain couples TRBV4-2 to TRBJ1-1, with the D gene too uncertain to name. The specimen comprised unsorted PBMCs, sampled 1.2 years after starting antiretroviral therapy. This receptor carries the CDR3 CASTQGHGTEAFF. The nucleotide sequence reads TGTGCCAGCACCCAAGGGCACGGCACTGAAGCTTTCTTT.